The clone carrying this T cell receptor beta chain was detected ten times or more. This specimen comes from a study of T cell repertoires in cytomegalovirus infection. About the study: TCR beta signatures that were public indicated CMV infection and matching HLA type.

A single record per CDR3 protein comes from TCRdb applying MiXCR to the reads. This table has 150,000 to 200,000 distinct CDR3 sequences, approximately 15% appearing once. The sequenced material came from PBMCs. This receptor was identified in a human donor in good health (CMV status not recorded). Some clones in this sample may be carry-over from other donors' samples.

As DNA, the CDR3 is TGTGCCAGCAGTCCCCCCCCCGGGGGCGGTAGTGAAAAACTGTTTTTT. Translation: CASSPPPGGGSEKLFF. The V call is TRBV28, the J call TRBJ1-4; TRBD1 might be the D (6 bases). Germline lookup yields CDR1 MDHEN and CDR2 SYDVKM. The ends were cut back, 5 bases at V and 7 bases at J, with 20 bases in the middle. The CDR3 is 16 residues long.